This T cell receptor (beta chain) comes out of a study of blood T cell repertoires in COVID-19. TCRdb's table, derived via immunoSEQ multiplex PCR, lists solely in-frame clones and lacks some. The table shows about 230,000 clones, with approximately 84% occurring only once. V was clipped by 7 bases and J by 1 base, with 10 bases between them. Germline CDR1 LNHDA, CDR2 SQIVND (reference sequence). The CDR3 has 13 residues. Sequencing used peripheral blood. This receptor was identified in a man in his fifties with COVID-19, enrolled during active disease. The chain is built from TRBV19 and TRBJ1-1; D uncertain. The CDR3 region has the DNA TGTGCCAGTACGGGTGCAACGAACACTGAAGCTTTCTTT. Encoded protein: CASTGATNTEAFF.